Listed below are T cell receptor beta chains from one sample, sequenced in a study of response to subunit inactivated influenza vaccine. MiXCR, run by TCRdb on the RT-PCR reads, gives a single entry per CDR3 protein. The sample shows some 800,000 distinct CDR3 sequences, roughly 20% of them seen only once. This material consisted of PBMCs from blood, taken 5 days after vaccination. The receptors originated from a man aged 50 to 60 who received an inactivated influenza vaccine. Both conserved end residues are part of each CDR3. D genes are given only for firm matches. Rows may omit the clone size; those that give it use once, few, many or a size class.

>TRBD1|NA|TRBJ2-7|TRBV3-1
TGTGCCAGCAGCCAAGACGGACAGGGATACGAGCAGTACTTC
CASSQDGQGYEQYF
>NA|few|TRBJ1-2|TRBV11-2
TGTGCCAGCAGCTTAGGAGGCCCGGACTACACCTTC
CASSLGGPDYTF
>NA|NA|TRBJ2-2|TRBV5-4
TGTGCCAGCAGCCCCCAGGTTGGGGTCACCGGGGAGCTGTTTTTT
CASSPQVGVTGELFF
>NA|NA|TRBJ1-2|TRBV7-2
TGTGCCAGCAGCTTAGATTTTACGGGGGCCTATGGCTACACCTTC
CASSLDFTGAYGYTF
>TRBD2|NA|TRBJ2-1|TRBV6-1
TGTGCCAGCAGACTAGCGGAGTACAATGAGCAGTTCTTC
CASRLAEYNEQFF
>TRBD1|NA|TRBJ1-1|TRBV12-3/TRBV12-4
TGTGCCAGCAGTTTAGTGACCAAGGGGGCGCGGAACACTGAAGCTTTCTTT
CASSLVTKGARNTEAFF
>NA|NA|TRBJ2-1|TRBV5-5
TGTGCCAGCACCCTTGGGGGAGCCCCACTGTATGAGCAGTTCTTC
CASTLGGAPLYEQFF
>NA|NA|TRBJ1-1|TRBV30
TGTGCCTGGAGGGGGAGGGGGTACACTGAAGCTTTCTTT
CAWRGRGYTEAFF
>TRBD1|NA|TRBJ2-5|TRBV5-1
TGCGCCAGCAGCTGGAAGACAGGGAGCACAGAGACCCAGTACTTC
CASSWKTGSTETQYF
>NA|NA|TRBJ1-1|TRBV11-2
TGTGCCAGCAGCTTAGGTATCCGGCAGTTCAACACTGAAGCTTTCTTT
CASSLGIRQFNTEAFF
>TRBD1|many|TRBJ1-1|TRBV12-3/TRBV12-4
TGTGCCAGCAGTCCGACAGGGGAGAGATTTGGTGAAGCTTTCTTT
CASSPTGERFGEAFF
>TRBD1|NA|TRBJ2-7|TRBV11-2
TGTGCCAGCAGCTGGGACAGGGAAGTCGGCGAGCAGTACTTC
CASSWDREVGEQYF
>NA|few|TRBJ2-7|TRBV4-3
TGCGCCAGCAGCCAAGAGACATCGGCGGCCTACGAGCAGTACTTC
CASSQETSAAYEQYF
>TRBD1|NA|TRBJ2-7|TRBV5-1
TGCGCCAGCAGCTTGGATAGGGACAGGGCCTCCTACGAGCAGTACTTC
CASSLDRDRASYEQYF
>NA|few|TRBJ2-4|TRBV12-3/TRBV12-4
TGTGCCAGCAGTTTAACTGGAGGCCTTCAGTACTTC
CASSLTGGLQYF
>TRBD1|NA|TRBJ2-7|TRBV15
TGTGCCACCAGCAGAGTGGACAGGGCCCACGAGCAGTACTTC
CATSRVDRAHEQYF
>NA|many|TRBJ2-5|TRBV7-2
TGTGCCAGCAGCTTGGTCGGGGTGGAGACCCAGTACTTC
CASSLVGVETQYF
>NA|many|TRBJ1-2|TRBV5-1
TGCGCCAGCAGACAGACCGATGTACCCTCGGGCTACACCTTC
CASRQTDVPSGYTF
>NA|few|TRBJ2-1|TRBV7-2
TGTGCCAGCAGCCCTGGACCCGGGAGTGGTGAGCAGTTCTTC
CASSPGPGSGEQFF
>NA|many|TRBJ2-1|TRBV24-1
TGTGCCACCAGTGTAGGGTTCTCCTACAATGAGCAGTTCTTC
CATSVGFSYNEQFF
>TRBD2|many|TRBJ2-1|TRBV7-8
TGTGCCAGCAGCCCCGAGCGGGGGGGCATATCCTCCAATGAGCAGTTCTTC
CASSPERGGISSNEQFF
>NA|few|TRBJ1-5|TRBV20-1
TGCAGTGCTAGGCTGGGGGCCAATAATCAGCCCCAGCATTTT
CSARLGANNQPQHF
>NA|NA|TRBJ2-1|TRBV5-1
TGCGCCAGCAGCTCCCGGGACCCACCGAGCTCCTACAATGAGCAGTTCTTC
CASSSRDPPSSYNEQFF
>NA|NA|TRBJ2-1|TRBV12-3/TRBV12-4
TGTGCCAGCGCCGAACTTTCCCCACCAGCTGGGAAGCAGTTCTTC
CASAELSPPAGKQFF
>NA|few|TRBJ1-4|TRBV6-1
TGTGCCAGCAGTACCCCAGGAGTAACGAATGAAAAACTGTTTTTT
CASSTPGVTNEKLFF
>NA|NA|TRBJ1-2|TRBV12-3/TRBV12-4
TGTGCCAGCAGTCCATGGGACTCCTCCTATGGCTACACCTTC
CASSPWDSSYGYTF
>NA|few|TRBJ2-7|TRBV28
TGTGCCAGCAGTTTGCTCCTGAACTTGGAGCAGTACTTC
CASSLLLNLEQYF
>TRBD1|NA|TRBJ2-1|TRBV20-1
TGCAGTGCTAGTAGGGGGACAGGCTATGGGAATGAGCAGTTCTTC
CSASRGTGYGNEQFF
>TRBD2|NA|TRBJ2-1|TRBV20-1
TGCTGTGCTAGAGTCTTTGGGGGCTCCGGGACTAGCGGGAGCAACGAGCAGTTCTTC
CCARVFGGSGTSGSNEQFF
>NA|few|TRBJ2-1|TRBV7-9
TGTGCCAGCAGCTTCGGACAGTTTTATGAGCAGTTCTTC
CASSFGQFYEQFF
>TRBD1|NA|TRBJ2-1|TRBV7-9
TGTGCCAGCAGCTTAGCCCACCAGGGGGCCATCATCAATGAGCAGTTCTTC
CASSLAHQGAIINEQFF
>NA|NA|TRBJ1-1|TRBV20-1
TGCAGTGCTAGAGGGGGGGCGGACACTGAAGCTTTCTTT
CSARGGADTEAFF
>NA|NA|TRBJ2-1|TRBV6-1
TGTGCCAGCAGTAGCGTTCAGGGCAGCTCCTACAATGAGCAGTTCTTC
CASSSVQGSSYNEQFF
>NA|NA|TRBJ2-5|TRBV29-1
TGCAGCGCCGATGGGGGCGGAGAGACCCAGTACTTC
CSADGGGETQYF
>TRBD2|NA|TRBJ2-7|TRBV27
TGTGCCAGCAGTTTACGGGGGGGTCTCGAAGGATTCTACGAGCAGTACTTC
CASSLRGGLEGFYEQYF
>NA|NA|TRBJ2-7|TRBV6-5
TGTGCCAGCAGTTACCTCGTGGGGTACGAGCAGTACTTC
CASSYLVGYEQYF
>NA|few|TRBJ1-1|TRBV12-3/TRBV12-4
TGTGCCAGCAGTTTAAGGTTGGCGGGGGAATACACTGAAGCTTTCTTT
CASSLRLAGEYTEAFF
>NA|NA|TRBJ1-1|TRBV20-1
TGCAGTGCTAGAGACCCGAGGAGAGGGGGTGAAGCTTTCTTT
CSARDPRRGGEAFF
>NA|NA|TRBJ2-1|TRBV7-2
TGTGCCAGCAGCTTAGCCGGTCCCAGACGCGGCAATGAGCAGTTCTTC
CASSLAGPRRGNEQFF
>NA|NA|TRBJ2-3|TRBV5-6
TGTGCCAGCAGCTTGAAGGGAGTGGATACGCAGTATTTT
CASSLKGVDTQYF
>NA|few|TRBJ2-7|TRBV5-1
TGCGCCAGCAGCTTGTGGACCTCATGGGACAAGACCTACGAGCAGTACTTC
CASSLWTSWDKTYEQYF